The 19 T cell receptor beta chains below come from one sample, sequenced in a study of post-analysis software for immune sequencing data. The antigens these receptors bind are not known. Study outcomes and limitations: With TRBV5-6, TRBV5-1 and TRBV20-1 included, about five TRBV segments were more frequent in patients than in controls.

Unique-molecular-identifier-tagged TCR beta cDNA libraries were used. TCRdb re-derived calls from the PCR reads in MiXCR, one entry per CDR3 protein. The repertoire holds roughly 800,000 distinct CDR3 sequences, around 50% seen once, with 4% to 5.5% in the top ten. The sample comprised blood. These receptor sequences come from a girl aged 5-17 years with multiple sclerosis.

The CDR3 is CAISATGSVGEQYF. Here the CDR3 DNA reads TGTGCCATCAGTGCCACAGGGTCTGTGGGCGAGCAGTACTTC. The chain recombines TRBV10-3 with TRBJ2-7; TRBD1 might be the D (6 bases). This CDR3 has 14 amino acids. V dropped 4 bases and J dropped 6 bases, with 16 bases sitting between them. Germline CDR1 is ENHRY and CDR2 is SYGVKD.

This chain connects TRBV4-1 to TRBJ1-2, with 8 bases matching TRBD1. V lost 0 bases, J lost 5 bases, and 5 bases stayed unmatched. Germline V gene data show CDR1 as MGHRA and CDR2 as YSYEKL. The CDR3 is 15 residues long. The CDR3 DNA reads TGCGCCAGCAGCCAAGAAGGACAGGGTGTTTATGGCTACACCTTC. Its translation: CASSQEGQGVYGYTF.

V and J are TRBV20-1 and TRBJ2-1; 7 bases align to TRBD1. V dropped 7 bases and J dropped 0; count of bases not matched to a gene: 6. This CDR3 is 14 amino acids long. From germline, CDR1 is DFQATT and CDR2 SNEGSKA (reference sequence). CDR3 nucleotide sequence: TGCAGTGGCGGACAGGAGATCTCCTACAATGAGCAGTTCTTC. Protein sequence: CSGGQEISYNEQFF.

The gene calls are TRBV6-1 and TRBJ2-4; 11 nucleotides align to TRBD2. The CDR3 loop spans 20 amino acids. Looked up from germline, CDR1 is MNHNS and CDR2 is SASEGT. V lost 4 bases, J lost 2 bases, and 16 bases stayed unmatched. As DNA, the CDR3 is TGTGCCAGCAGTGGCGCACCCTTTACCCTAGCGGGAGGAACCAAAAACATTCAGTACTTC. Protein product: CASSGAPFTLAGGTKNIQYF.

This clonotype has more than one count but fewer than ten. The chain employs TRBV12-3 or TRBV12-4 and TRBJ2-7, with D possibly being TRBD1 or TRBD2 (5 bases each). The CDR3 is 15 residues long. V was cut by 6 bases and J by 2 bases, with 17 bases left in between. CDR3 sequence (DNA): TGTGCCAGCAGCGGATTCCGGGACGGAACCTACGAGCAGTACTTC. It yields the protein CASSGFRDGTYEQYF.

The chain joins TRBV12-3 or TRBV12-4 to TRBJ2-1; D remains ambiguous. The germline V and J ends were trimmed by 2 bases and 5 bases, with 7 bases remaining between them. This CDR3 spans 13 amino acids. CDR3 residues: CASSLWADNEQFF. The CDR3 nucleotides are TGTGCCAGCAGTTTATGGGCAGACAATGAGCAGTTCTTC.

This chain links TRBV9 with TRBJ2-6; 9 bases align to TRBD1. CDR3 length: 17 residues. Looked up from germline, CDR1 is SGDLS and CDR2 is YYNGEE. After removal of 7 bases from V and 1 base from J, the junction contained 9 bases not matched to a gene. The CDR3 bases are TGTGCCAGCGCTCCTGGGGACAGGGTTTCTGGGGCCAACGTCCTGACTTTC. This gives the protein CASAPGDRVSGANVLTF.

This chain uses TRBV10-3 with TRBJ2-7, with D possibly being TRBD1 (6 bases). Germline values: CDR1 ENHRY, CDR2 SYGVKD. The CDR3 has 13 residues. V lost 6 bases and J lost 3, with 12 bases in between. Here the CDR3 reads CAISLQGGYEQYF. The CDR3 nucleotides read TGTGCCATCAGCCTACAGGGCGGCTACGAGCAGTACTTC.

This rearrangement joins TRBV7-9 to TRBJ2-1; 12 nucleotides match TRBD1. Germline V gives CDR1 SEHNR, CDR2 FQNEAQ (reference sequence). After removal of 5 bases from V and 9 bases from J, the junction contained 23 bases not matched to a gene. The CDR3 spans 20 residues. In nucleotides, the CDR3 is TGTGCCAGCAGCCCAGACCCTCCTCCGGGACAGGGGGCTTTCTATACTGAGCAGTTCTTC. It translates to CASSPDPPPGQGAFYTEQFF. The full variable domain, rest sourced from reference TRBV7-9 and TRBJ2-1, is DTGVSQNPRHKITKRGQNVTFRCDPISEHNRLYWYRQTLGQGPEFLTYFQNEAQLEKSRLLSDRFSAERPKGSFSTLEIQRTEQGDSAMYLCASSPDPPPGQGAFYTEQFFGPGTRLTVL.

The CDR3 reads CASSESRTTNEKLFF. CDR3 in DNA: TGTGCCAGCAGTGAATCGCGGACAACTAATGAAAAACTGTTTTTT. The chain links TRBV6-1 to TRBJ1-4; D call uncertain. Germline CDR1 MNHNS, CDR2 SASEGT. Trimming removed 2 bases from V and 0 bases from J, with 7 bases in between. There are 15 residues in the CDR3.

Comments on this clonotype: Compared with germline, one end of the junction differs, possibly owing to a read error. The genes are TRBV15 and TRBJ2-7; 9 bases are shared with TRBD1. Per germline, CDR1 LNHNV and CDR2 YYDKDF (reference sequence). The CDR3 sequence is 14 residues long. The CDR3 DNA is TGTGCCCCCAGCAAGCGACAGGGGGCCTACGAGCAGTACTTC. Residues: CAPSKRQGAYEQYF.

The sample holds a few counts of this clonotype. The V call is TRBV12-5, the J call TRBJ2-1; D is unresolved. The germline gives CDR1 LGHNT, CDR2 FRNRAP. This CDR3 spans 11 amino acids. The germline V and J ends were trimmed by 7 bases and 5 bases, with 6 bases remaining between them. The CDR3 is CASATDNEQFF. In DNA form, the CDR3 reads TGTGCTAGTGCAACGGACAATGAGCAGTTCTTC.

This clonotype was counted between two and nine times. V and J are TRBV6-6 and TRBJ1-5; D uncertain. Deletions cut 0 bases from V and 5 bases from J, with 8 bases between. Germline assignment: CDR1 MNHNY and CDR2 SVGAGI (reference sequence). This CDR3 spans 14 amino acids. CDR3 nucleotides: TGTGCCAGCAGTTACTCGAACAGAGATCAGCCCCAGCATTTT. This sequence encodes CASSYSNRDQPQHF.

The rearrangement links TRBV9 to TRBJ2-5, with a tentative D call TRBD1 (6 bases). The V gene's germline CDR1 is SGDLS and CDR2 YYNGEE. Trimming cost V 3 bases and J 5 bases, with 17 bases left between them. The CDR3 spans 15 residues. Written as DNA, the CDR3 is TGTGCCAGCAGCGCGGACCTTGGGGGCCGGGAGACCCAGTACTTC. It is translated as CASSADLGGRETQYF.

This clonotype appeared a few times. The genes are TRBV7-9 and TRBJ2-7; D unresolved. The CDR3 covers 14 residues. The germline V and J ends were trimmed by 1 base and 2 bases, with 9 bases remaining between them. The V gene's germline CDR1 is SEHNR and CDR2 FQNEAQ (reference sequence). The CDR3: CASSLVPGPYEQYF. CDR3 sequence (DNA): TGTGCCAGCAGCTTAGTTCCGGGCCCCTACGAGCAGTACTTC.

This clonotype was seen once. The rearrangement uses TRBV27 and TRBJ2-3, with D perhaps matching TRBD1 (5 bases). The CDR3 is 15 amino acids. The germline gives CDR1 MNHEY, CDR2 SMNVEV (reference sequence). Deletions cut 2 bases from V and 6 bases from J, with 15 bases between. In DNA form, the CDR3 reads TGTGCCAGCAGTTTACGCCTACCAGGGTTGGATACGCAGTATTTT. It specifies CASSLRLPGLDTQYF.

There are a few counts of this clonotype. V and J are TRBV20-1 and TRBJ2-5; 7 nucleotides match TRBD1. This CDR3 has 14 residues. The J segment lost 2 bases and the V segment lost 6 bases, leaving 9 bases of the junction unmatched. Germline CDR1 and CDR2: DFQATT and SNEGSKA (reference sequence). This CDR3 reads CSAHPRTGQETQYF. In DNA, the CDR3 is TGCAGTGCCCATCCTAGGACAGGACAAGAGACCCAGTACTTC.

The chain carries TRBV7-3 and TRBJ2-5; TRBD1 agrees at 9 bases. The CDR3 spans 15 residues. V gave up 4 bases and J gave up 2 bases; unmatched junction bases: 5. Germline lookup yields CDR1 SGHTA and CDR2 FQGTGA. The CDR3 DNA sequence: TGTGCCAGCAGCTCTTACAGGGGGCGGCAAGAGACCCAGTACTTC. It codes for CASSSYRGRQETQYF.

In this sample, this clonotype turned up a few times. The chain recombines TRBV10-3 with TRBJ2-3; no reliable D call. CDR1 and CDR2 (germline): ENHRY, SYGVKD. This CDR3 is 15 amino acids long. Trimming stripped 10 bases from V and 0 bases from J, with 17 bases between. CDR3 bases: TGTGCCACGACGAATTACGACATTAGCACAGATACGCAGTATTTT. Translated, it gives CATTNYDISTDTQYF.